This TCR beta chain was sequenced for a study of shared clonotypes between healthy human individuals. The study, taken as a whole, reports: Shared across several donors were around 5% of the naive CD4 clonotypes. Clonotypes shared by all four sorted-subset donors had higher generation probabilities than non-shared clonotypes.

Concerning this clone itself: No antigen is known for it.

After removal of 0 bases from V and 4 bases from J, the junction contained 11 bases not matched to a gene. The CDR3 covers 17 residues. Clones were read by immunoSEQ multiplex PCR, and TCRdb kept only the in-frame ones, dropping some. The sample lists a few million clones, around nine tenths seen once, with over 0.12% in the top ten. Input material: naive CD4+ T cells sorted from blood. As to subset: CD45RA+ positively selected. This receptor was identified in a man between 18 and 35 years old in good health. V is TRBV23-1 and J is TRBJ2-7; 8 positions agree with TRBD1. TRBV23-1 is an open reading frame, and its role is uncertain. CDR3 nucleotide sequence: TGCGCCAGCAGTCAATCTGGGTGGGACAGGCCAGATTACGAGCAGTACTTC. Translating gives CASSQSGWDRPDYEQYF.